The 23 T cell receptor beta chains reported below all come from one sample, sequenced in a study of neoadjuvant anti-PD-1 for oral cavity cancer. The data were produced by immunoSEQ multiplex PCR, yet TCRdb's version contains in-frame clones alone and is incomplete. Among 11,000 to 15,000 clones listed, roughly 70% were seen once. Sample time point: after neoadjuvant nivolumab, at surgical resection. Here the sequenced sample was PBMCs, taken after nivolumab (anti-PD-1) treatment. These receptors were collected from a person aged 40 to 85 with oral cavity squamous cell carcinoma.

This clone has just a few counts. V usage is TRBV28 and J usage is TRBJ1-5; no firm D call. The germline V and J ends were trimmed by 3 bases and 2 bases, with 8 bases remaining between them. CDR1 and CDR2 from the germline V gene are MDHEN and SYDVKM. The CDR3 has 14 amino acids. DNA of the CDR3: TGTGCCAGCAGTTTTTTTGGAGGCAATCAGCCCCAGCATTTT. Encoded protein: CASSFFGGNQPQHF.

The J gene is TRBJ2-2, the V gene TRBV6-1, with 10 bases that match TRBD1. The V and J ends lost 5 bases and 6 bases, in that order; junction bases with no gene match: 6. The CDR3 has 15 residues. From germline, CDR1 is MNHNS and CDR2 SASEGT. In DNA, the CDR3 is TGTGCCAGCAGTTTGACAGGGGGCTATGCCGGGGAGCTGTTTTTT. Encoded protein: CASSLTGGYAGELFF.

CDR3 sequence reads: CAWSRGSPLHF. For the CDR3, the DNA is TGTGCCTGGAGTAGGGGTTCACCCCTCCACTTT. The gene calls are TRBV30 and TRBJ1-6, with a weak D call TRBD1 (5 bases). The germline gives CDR1 GTSNPN, CDR2 SVGIG (reference sequence). There are 11 residues in the CDR3. Trimming stripped 2 bases from V and 9 bases from J, with 5 bases between.

The chain links TRBV6-5 to TRBJ1-1; D unclear. There are 12 residues in the CDR3. Germline V gene sequence: CDR1 MNHEY, CDR2 SVGAGI. The ends were cut back, 6 bases at V and 0 bases at J, with 5 bases in the middle. The CDR3 is CASRAMNTEAFF. The CDR3 bases are TGTGCCAGCAGGGCGATGAACACTGAAGCTTTCTTT.

The chain combines TRBV19 with TRBJ2-1; D remains unclear. Germline CDR1 LNHDA, CDR2 SQIVND (reference sequence). The CDR3 consists of 13 residues. V lost 5 bases to trimming and J lost 10 bases, with 15 bases between them. The chain's CDR3 is CASSFTGWEEQFF. Written as DNA, the CDR3 is TGTGCCAGTAGTTTCACTGGGTGGGAAGAGCAGTTCTTC.

V usage is TRBV6-1 and J usage is TRBJ1-1; the D is unclear. CDR1 and CDR2 (germline): MNHNS, SASEGT. The CDR3 runs to 12 residues. The CDR3 sequence: CEARARGTEAFF. CDR3 in DNA: TGTGAGGCCCGCGCCAGAGGGACTGAAGCTTTCTTT.

The count of this clone is one. The V call is TRBV6-5, the J call TRBJ2-2, with 13 bases aligning to TRBD2. Germline V CDR1 and CDR2: MNHEY, SVGAGI. The CDR3 totals 15 residues. V lost 7 bases to trimming and J lost 6 bases; unmatched junction nucleotides: 5. The CDR3 sequence: CASTPTSGRSGELFF. DNA for the CDR3: TGTGCCAGCACTCCGACTAGCGGGAGGTCCGGGGAGCTGTTTTTT.

The J gene is TRBJ1-1, the V gene TRBV28, with 9 bases identical to TRBD1. Trimming took 4 bases from V and 2 from J; bases not matched to a gene: 8. Per germline, CDR1 MDHEN and CDR2 SYDVKM. The length of the CDR3 is 16 residues. In nucleotides, the CDR3 is TGTGCCAGCAGTTCCTCTCCGGGACAGGGAAACACTGAAGCTTTCTTT. This encodes CASSSSPGQGNTEAFF.

This clone was observed a handful of times. The chain uses TRBV6-6 and TRBJ2-3, with D uncertain. Deletions cut 5 bases from V and 4 bases from J, with 7 bases between. CDR1 is MNHNY, CDR2 SVGAGI, per germline (reference sequence). The CDR3 extends over 12 amino acids. In nucleotides, the CDR3 is TGTGCCAGCAGTGCTAGATCAGATACGCAGTATTTT. Encoded protein: CASSARSDTQYF.

This chain connects TRBV29-1 to TRBJ2-3, with 16 bases lining up with TRBD2. Germline assignment: CDR1 SQVTM and CDR2 ANQGSEA. The junction had 8 bases not matched to a gene; V was cut back by 0 bases and J by 5 bases. There are 18 residues in the CDR3. The CDR3 reads CSVEDPGLAGGRRDTQYF. The CDR3 DNA reads TGCAGCGTTGAAGACCCGGGACTAGCGGGAGGGCGGAGAGATACGCAGTATTTT.

The rearrangement links TRBV5-1 to TRBJ2-7, with D tentatively TRBD1 or TRBD2 (11 bases each). Germline V lookup: CDR1 SGHRS, CDR2 YFSETQ. The CDR3 is made up of 18 amino acids. Trimming stripped 5 bases from V and 0 bases from J, with 24 bases between. The DNA of the CDR3 is TGCGCCAGCAGAACCGGGACAGGGGGGACTAGCGGCTCCTACGAGCAGTACTTC. The encoded protein is CASRTGTGGTSGSYEQYF.

The V and J genes are TRBV6-6 and TRBJ1-1, with D possibly being TRBD1 (5 bases). The CDR3 sequence is 11 residues long. Germline CDR1 and CDR2: MNHNY and SVGAGI (reference sequence). V dropped 6 bases and J dropped 10 bases, with 12 bases sitting between them. The CDR3 DNA is TGTGCCAGCAGGGGACCGGGCGGAGCTTTCTTT. The encoded protein is CASRGPGGAFF.

The J gene is TRBJ2-1, the V gene TRBV27; TRBD2 matches 8 bases. CDR3 length: 17 residues. After removal of 5 bases from V and 3 bases from J, the junction contained 12 bases not matched to a gene. Germline CDR1 reads MNHEY; CDR2 reads SMNVEV (reference sequence). In DNA form, the CDR3 reads TGTGCCAGCAGTATCGGGAGGGCGGGAGTTGGCTACAATGAGCAGTTCTTC. This translates into CASSIGRAGVGYNEQFF.

This clone was seen just once. V and J are TRBV5-1 and TRBJ2-6; TRBD1 aligns across 9 bases. After removal of 2 bases from V and 4 bases from J, the junction contained 7 bases not matched to a gene. CDR1 is SGHRS and CDR2 is YFSETQ in the germline V gene. This CDR3 has 17 amino acids. In DNA, the CDR3 is TGCGCCAGCAGCTTAAGGGACAGGGAGTCCGGGGCCAACGTCCTGACTTTC. This translates into CASSLRDRESGANVLTF.

The V and J genes are TRBV14 and TRBJ1-4; 7 nucleotides agree with TRBD1. Germline CDR1 and CDR2: SGHDN and FVKESK. J gave up 4 bases and V 4 bases, and 6 bases lay outside the gene matches. The CDR3 loop spans 15 amino acids. The CDR3 sequence: CASSPGGQVNEKLFF. The CDR3 DNA is TGTGCCAGCAGCCCCGGTGGACAGGTTAATGAAAAACTGTTTTTT.

The rearrangement links TRBV4-1 to TRBJ2-7, with a tentative D call TRBD1 (5 bases). CDR1 and CDR2 from the germline V gene are MGHRA and YSYEKL. V lost 8 bases and J 5 bases, leaving 10 bases between the germline ends. CDR3 length: 11 amino acids. The CDR3 reads CASAEGDEQYF. The CDR3 bases are TGCGCCAGCGCTGAAGGGGACGAGCAGTACTTC.

The V and J genes are TRBV19 and TRBJ2-3; 9 bases align to TRBD1. Germline CDR1 reads LNHDA; CDR2 reads SQIVND (reference sequence). The CDR3 totals 15 residues. With V trimmed by 5 bases and J by 6 bases, 9 bases remained unmatched. In DNA form, the CDR3 reads TGTGCCAGTAGTGGGCGGACAGGGGACACGGATACGCAGTATTTT. Amino acids: CASSGRTGDTDTQYF.

Only one count was recorded for this clone. The J gene is TRBJ2-7, the V gene TRBV7-8; D possibly corresponds to TRBD1 (5 bases). The germline gives CDR1 SGHVS, CDR2 FQNEAQ. V lost 6 bases and J 2 bases, leaving 17 bases between the germline ends. The CDR3 consists of 15 residues. CDR3 DNA sequence: TGTGCCAGCAGGCCGGGTCTAGGGGTCCCCTACGAGCAGTACTTC. Its protein product is CASRPGLGVPYEQYF.

The chain has TRBV25-1 and TRBJ2-2, with D maybe TRBD1 (5 bases). The CDR3 extends over 14 amino acids. With 6 bases removed from V and 2 bases from J, the gap between germline ends came to 10 bases. CDR1 MGHDK and CDR2 SYGVNS come from the germline V gene. For the CDR3, the DNA is TGTGCCAGCAGACTCGGACACAACACCGGGGAGCTGTTTTTT. It yields the protein CASRLGHNTGELFF. Full variable domain (remainder filled in from reference TRBV25-1 and TRBJ2-2): EADIYQTPRYLVIGTGKKITLECSQTMGHDKMYWYQQDPGMELHLIHYSYGVNSTEKGDLSSESTVSRIRTEHFPLTLESARPSHTSQYLCASRLGHNTGELFFGEGSRLTVL.

The CDR3 loop is CSAEAGEKLFF. The CDR3 DNA sequence: TGCAGTGCTGAAGCGGGCGAAAAACTGTTTTTT. The rearrangement uses TRBV20-1 and TRBJ1-4; the D is unclear. The CDR3 totals 11 residues. The V and J ends lost 5 bases and 8 bases respectively, with 9 bases between them. Germline CDR1 reads DFQATT; CDR2 reads SNEGSKA (reference sequence).

J is TRBJ2-7 and V is TRBV11-2; 7 positions agree with TRBD2. V was pared by 6 bases and J by 0 bases, with 8 bases of the junction left unmatched. The CDR3 consists of 15 residues. Looked up from germline, CDR1 is SGHAT and CDR2 is FQNNGV. The CDR3 here is CASSGAGLSSYEQYF. The CDR3 nucleotides read TGTGCCAGCAGTGGGGCGGGACTATCCTCCTACGAGCAGTACTTC.

The rearrangement uses TRBV7-9 and TRBJ1-4; 10 bases fit TRBD1. This CDR3 comprises 17 residues. Unmatched junction bases numbered 9, after V lost 1 base and J lost 7 bases. Germline-derived CDR1 and CDR2 are SEHNR and FQNEAQ (reference sequence). The CDR3 loop is CASSLVAPRDRGEKLFF. DNA for the CDR3: TGTGCCAGCAGCTTAGTCGCCCCCCGGGACAGGGGTGAAAAACTGTTTTTT. Variable domain in full (rest from reference TRBV7-9 and TRBJ1-4): DTGVSQNPRHKITKRGQNVTFRCDPISEHNRLYWYRQTLGQGPEFLTYFQNEAQLEKSRLLSDRFSAERPKGSFSTLEIQRTEQGDSAMYLCASSLVAPRDRGEKLFFGSGTQLSVL.

This chain links TRBV10-3 with TRBJ2-7; a possible D gene is TRBD2 (5 bases). V was cut by 0 bases and J by 5 bases, with 23 bases left in between. The germline V gene has CDR1 ENHRY and CDR2 SYGVKD. This CDR3 has 18 amino acids. The CDR3 sequence is CAISESLKKERPIHEQYF. The CDR3 DNA sequence: TGTGCCATCAGTGAGTCTCTAAAAAAGGAGCGGCCGATACACGAGCAGTACTTC.